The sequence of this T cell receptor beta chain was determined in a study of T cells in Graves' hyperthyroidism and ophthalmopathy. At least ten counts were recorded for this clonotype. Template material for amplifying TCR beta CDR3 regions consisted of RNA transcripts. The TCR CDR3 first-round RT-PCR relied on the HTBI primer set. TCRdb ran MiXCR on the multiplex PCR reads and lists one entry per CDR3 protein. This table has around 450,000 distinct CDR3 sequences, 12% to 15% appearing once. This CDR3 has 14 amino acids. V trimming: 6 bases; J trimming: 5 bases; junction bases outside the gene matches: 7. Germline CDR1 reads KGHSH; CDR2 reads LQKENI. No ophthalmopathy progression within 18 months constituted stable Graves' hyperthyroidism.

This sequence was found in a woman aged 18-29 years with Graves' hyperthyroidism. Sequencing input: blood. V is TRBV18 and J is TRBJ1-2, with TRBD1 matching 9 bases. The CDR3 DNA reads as TGTGCCAGCTCCCCGGACAGGGGTCGGTATGGCTACACCTTC. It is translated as CASSPDRGRYGYTF.